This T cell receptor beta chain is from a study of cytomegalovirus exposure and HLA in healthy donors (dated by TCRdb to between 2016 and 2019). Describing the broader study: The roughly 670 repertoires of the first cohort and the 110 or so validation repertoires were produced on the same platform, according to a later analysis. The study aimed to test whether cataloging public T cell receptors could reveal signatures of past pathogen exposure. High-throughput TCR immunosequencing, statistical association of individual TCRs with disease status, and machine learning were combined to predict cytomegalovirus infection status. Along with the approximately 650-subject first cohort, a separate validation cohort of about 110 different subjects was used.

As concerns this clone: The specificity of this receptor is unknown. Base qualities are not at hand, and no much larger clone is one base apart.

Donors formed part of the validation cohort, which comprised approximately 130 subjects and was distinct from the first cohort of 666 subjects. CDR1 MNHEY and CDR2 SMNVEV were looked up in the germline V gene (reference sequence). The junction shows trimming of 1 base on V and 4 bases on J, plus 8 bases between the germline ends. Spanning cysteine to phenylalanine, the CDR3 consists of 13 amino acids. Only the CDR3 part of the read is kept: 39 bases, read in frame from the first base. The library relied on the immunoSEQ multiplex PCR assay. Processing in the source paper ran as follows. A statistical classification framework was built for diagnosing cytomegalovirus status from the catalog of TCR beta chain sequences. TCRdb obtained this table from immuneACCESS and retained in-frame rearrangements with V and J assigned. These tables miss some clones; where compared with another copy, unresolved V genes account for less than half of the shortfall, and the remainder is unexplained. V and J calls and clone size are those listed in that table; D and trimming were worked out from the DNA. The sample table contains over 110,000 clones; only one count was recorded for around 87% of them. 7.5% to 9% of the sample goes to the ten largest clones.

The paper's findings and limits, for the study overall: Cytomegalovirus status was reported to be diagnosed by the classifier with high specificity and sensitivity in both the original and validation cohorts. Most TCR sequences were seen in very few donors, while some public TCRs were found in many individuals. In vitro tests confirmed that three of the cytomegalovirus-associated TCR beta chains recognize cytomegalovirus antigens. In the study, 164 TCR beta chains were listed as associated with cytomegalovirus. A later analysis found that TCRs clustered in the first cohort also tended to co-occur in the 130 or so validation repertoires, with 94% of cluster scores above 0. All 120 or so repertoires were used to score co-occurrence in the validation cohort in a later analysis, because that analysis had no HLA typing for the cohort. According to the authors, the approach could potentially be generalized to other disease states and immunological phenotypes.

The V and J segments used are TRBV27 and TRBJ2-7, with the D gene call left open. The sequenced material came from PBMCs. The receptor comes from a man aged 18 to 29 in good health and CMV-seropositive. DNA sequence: TGTGCCAGCAGTTTATGGAGATCTTACGAGCAGTACTTC. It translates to CASSLWRSYEQYF.